This T cell receptor beta chain appears in the sequencing data of a study of shared clonotypes between healthy human individuals. From germline, CDR1 is SQVTM and CDR2 ANQGSEA. The V segment lost 6 bases and the J segment 0 bases; nucleotides outside the gene matches: 7. This CDR3 comprises 16 residues. To note about this clone: Its antigen is as yet unknown.

Findings and limits, study-wide: Researchers sampled blood only, noting tissue repertoires likely differ.

The protocol was immunoSEQ multiplex PCR, while the TCRdb copy is restricted to in-frame clones and leaves out a portion. The sample records 400,000 to 500,000 clones, 70% to 80% being singletons. The chain couples TRBV29-1 to TRBJ2-1; 11 positions agree with TRBD2. This TCR was sampled from a woman aged 40 to 50 in good health. Some clones in this sample may be carry-over from other donors' samples. Material: PBMCs. Here the CDR3 DNA reads TGCAGCGTATTAGCGGGAGGGGGCAGCTCCTACAATGAGCAGTTCTTC. Protein: CSVLAGGGSSYNEQFF.